The source of this T cell receptor (beta chain) is a study of cytomegalovirus exposure and HLA in healthy donors. J lost 3 bases, V lost 10 bases, and 9 bases had no gene match. The CDR3 covers 14 residues. Germline CDR1 and CDR2: MDHEN and SYDVKM. Use of 60 Vbeta and 13 Jbeta primers characterized the PCR. TCRdb's copy holds only in-frame clones and misses some; the assay was immunoSEQ multiplex PCR. The profile shows 250,000 to 350,000 clones, roughly 89% of them singletons. Regarding this clone: The target antigen is unknown.

The study, taken as a whole, reports: Available immune exposure information was restricted to CMV serostatus only. Trimming of TCR beta V- and J-genes showed a link, identified in a later analysis, to a missense DCLRE1C variant. A later analysis reported that several of the most significant clusters appeared to be linked to common viral pathogens, among them Epstein-Barr virus. In vitro experiments confirmed that three CMV-associated chains were specific for CMV antigens.

Input material: PBMCs. The chain links TRBV28 to TRBJ1-2; 9 positions match TRBD1. The sequence was collected from a man in his forties or fifties in good health and CMV-seropositive. The CDR3, as DNA: TGTGCCACCACCCCCCGGGACAGGGACTATGGCTACACCTTC. This translates into CATTPRDRDYGYTF.